Below, 22 T cell receptor beta chains from the same sample are listed, as sequenced in a study of vaccination and CD4 T cells after COVID-19. Treatment given: approximately 10-day PBMC culture with coronavirus spike peptide pools or control peptides (ViraFEST assay). Their antigen targets remain unknown. Sequencing of DNA taken from cultured CD4+ T cells relied on the Oncomine TCR Beta short-read assay. TCRdb ran MiXCR on the PCR reads and lists one entry per CDR3 protein. This table holds some 21,000 distinct CDR3 sequences, less than 60% found once. The sequencing sample was made of CD4+ T cells from blood, cultured in vitro. Receptor source: a human donor who had recovered from COVID-19.

This clonotype has just a few counts. The genes are TRBV20-1 and TRBJ1-1; TRBD1 might be the D (6 bases). Trimming removed 0 bases from V and 1 base from J, with 12 bases in between. There are 15 residues in the CDR3. The germline V gene encodes CDR1 DFQATT and CDR2 SNEGSKA (reference sequence). CDR3 sequence reads: CSARDGARGNTEAFF. The DNA of the CDR3 is TGCAGTGCTAGAGATGGGGCCAGGGGGAACACTGAAGCTTTCTTT.

This chain links TRBV20-1 with TRBJ2-3, with D unresolved. The CDR3 is 15 amino acids. V dropped 2 bases and J dropped 4 bases, with 16 bases sitting between them. Germline-derived CDR1 and CDR2 are DFQATT and SNEGSKA (reference sequence). The CDR3 region is CSARKSPIGADTQYF. The CDR3 DNA follows: TGCAGTGCTAGAAAGTCTCCAATTGGGGCAGATACGCAGTATTTT.

This chain links TRBV5-4 with TRBJ1-1; D is uncertain. Germline CDR1 is SGHNT and CDR2 is YYREEE (reference sequence). This CDR3 is 13 amino acids long. The V and J ends lost 2 bases and 1 base respectively, with 6 bases between them. The CDR3 protein is CASSFPGNTEAFF. CDR3 sequence (DNA): TGTGCCAGCAGCTTCCCAGGGAACACTGAAGCTTTCTTT.

This sequence joins TRBV4-1 and TRBJ2-7; possible D gene TRBD2, 5 bases. Germline CDR1 reads MGHRA; CDR2 reads YSYEKL. This CDR3 has 18 residues. Trimming removed 2 bases from V and 5 bases from J, with 25 bases in between. The CDR3 DNA reads TGCGCCAGCAGCCAACTTACAAGGAAGGGCGGGTCCGGGGACGAGCAGTACTTC. As protein: CASSQLTRKGGSGDEQYF.

The chain links TRBV7-6 to TRBJ1-3; TRBD1 is a possible D gene (6 bases). The germline V gene encodes CDR1 SGHVS and CDR2 FNYEAQ. The CDR3 extends over 13 amino acids. V lost 6 bases, J lost 4 bases, and 10 bases lay in between. The CDR3 region is CASSPGVGNTIYF. The CDR3 DNA reads as TGTGCCAGCAGTCCAGGGGTCGGAAACACCATATATTTT.

This clonotype has more than one count but fewer than ten. The rearrangement joins TRBV23-1 to TRBJ1-2, with D hard to call. TRBV23-1 is known as an ORF, though its function is uncertain. V was pared by 0 bases and J by 8 bases, with 13 bases between. This CDR3 comprises 14 residues. The CDR3 nucleotides read TGCGCCAGCAGTCAATCGGAGTGCTGCTGCGGCTACACCTTC. Its protein is CASSQSECCCGYTF.

This clonotype has a handful of counts. The CDR3 here is CASQMDRANTEAFF. The CDR3 DNA follows: TGTGCCAGCCAAATGGACAGGGCTAACACTGAAGCTTTCTTT. The chain uses TRBV2 and TRBJ1-1; 8 bases are shared with TRBD1. Germline V gives CDR1 SNHLY, CDR2 FYNNEI. This CDR3 region has 14 residues. V lost 8 bases to trimming and J lost 2 bases; unmatched junction nucleotides: 7.

Here the CDR3 DNA reads TGCAGCGTGGCGACAGGGGTGACGCAGCCCCAGCATTTT. As protein: CSVATGVTQPQHF. The rearrangement uses TRBV29-1 and TRBJ1-5, with 8 bases identical to TRBD1. The CDR3 consists of 13 residues. The ends lost 6 bases at V and 7 bases at J; junction bases unmatched: 8. Germline V CDR1 and CDR2: SQVTM, ANQGSEA.

This chain uses TRBV10-1 with TRBJ2-1; 7 positions match TRBD2. Germline CDR1 is WNHNN and CDR2 is SYGVQD (reference sequence). With 0 bases clipped from V and 7 bases from J, the junction kept 6 bases outside the gene matches. The CDR3 totals 15 residues. The CDR3 is CASSESSGAGNEQFF. The CDR3 DNA reads as TGCGCCAGCAGTGAGTCCAGCGGGGCGGGTAATGAGCAGTTCTTC.

The chain joins TRBV6-1 to TRBJ2-3, with TRBD1 matching 7 bases. Germline values: CDR1 MNHNS, CDR2 SASEGT. J was trimmed by 2 bases and V by 7 bases; bases with no gene match: 12. This CDR3 has 16 amino acids. This CDR3 is CASKGLGQAATDTQYF. The CDR3 coding sequence is TGTGCCAGCAAGGGGCTTGGACAGGCCGCCACAGATACGCAGTATTTT.

The chain uses TRBV5-1 and TRBJ1-5; D perhaps matches TRBD1 (5 bases). Deletions cut 2 bases from V and 5 bases from J, with 11 bases between. CDR1 is SGHRS and CDR2 is YFSETQ in the germline V gene. The length of the CDR3 is 14 residues. CDR3 coding DNA: TGCGCCAGCAGCTTCCGACCACAGGATCAGCCCCAGCATTTT. Amino acid sequence: CASSFRPQDQPQHF.

V gene TRBV7-2 combines with J gene TRBJ2-7; 10 bases fit TRBD2. This CDR3 has 16 residues. Germline loops: CDR1 SGHTA, CDR2 FQGNSA. After removal of 5 bases from V and 6 bases from J, the junction contained 13 bases not matched to a gene. The DNA for the CDR3 is TGTGCCAGCAGCCCAGCGTTAGCGGGAGGTCGGGGCGAGCAGTACTTC. Residues: CASSPALAGGRGEQYF.

The CDR3 is CAWSVQPGLVTDTQYF. DNA of the CDR3: TGTGCCTGGAGTGTACAACCGGGTTTGGTCACAGATACGCAGTATTTT. The chain uses TRBV30 and TRBJ2-3; unclear D gene. The germline V gene has CDR1 GTSNPN and CDR2 SVGIG (reference sequence). The V end lost 0 bases, the J end lost 2 bases, and 15 bases lay between the germline ends. The CDR3 is 16 amino acids.

About this clonotype: No conserved phenylalanine or tryptophan ends this CDR3, so it is likely a read error. The chain couples TRBV24-1 to TRBJ2-7; no firm D call. The CDR3 is made up of 13 amino acids. Germline loops: CDR1 KGHDR, CDR2 SFDVKD. V was cut by 9 bases and J by 5 bases, with 16 bases left in between. The DNA for the CDR3 is TGTGCCACCCTGAGTTATTCCTGGCACGAGCAGTACCTC. The encoded protein is CATLSYSWHEQYL.

The rearrangement links TRBV2 to TRBJ1-1, with TRBD1 identical over 9 bases. Germline-derived CDR1 and CDR2 are SNHLY and FYNNEI. CDR3 size: 14 residues. J gave up 5 bases and V 5 bases, and 6 bases lay outside the gene matches. For the CDR3, the DNA is TGTGCCAGCAGTCGACAGGGGGGAGATACTGAAGCTTTCTTT. As protein: CASSRQGGDTEAFF.

This clonotype occurred a few times. The rearrangement joins TRBV20-1 to TRBJ2-5, with 7 bases matching TRBD1. The CDR3 is 13 residues long. Germline V gives CDR1 DFQATT, CDR2 SNEGSKA (reference sequence). V lost 6 bases, J lost 0 bases, and 4 bases stayed unmatched. CDR3: CSAEGTDQETQYF. CDR3 in DNA: TGCAGTGCAGAAGGGACAGACCAAGAGACCCAGTACTTC.

J is TRBJ1-5 and V is TRBV6-1; weak D call: TRBD1 (5 bases). Germline V gene lookup returns CDR1 MNHNS and CDR2 SASEGT. Trimming took off 6 bases at V and 5 bases at J, with 8 bases between the two ends. The CDR3 consists of 12 residues. DNA for the CDR3: TGTGCCAGCAGCTTGACAGATCAGCCCCAGCATTTT. This translates into CASSLTDQPQHF.

The V and J genes are TRBV2 and TRBJ2-7; TRBD2 aligns across 10 bases. The V gene's germline CDR1 is SNHLY and CDR2 FYNNEI. This CDR3 is 15 amino acids long. The trim removed 5 bases at V and 2 bases at J, leaving 6 bases unmatched. The CDR3 sequence is CASSTRLAGAYEQYF. In nucleotides, the CDR3 is TGTGCCAGCAGTACCAGACTAGCGGGTGCCTACGAGCAGTACTTC. Together with reference TRBV2 and TRBJ2-7, the CDR3 gives the full variable domain: EPEVTQTPSHQVTQMGQEVILRCVPISNHLYFYWYRQILGQKVEFLVSFYNNEISEKSEIFDDQFSVERPDGSNFTLKIRSTKLEDSAMYFCASSTRLAGAYEQYFGPGTRLTVT.

A few counts support this clonotype. J is TRBJ2-7 and V is TRBV20-1; 9 bases are shared with TRBD2. The germline V gene has CDR1 DFQATT and CDR2 SNEGSKA (reference sequence). V gave up 2 bases and J gave up 7 bases; unmatched junction bases: 12. The CDR3 extends over 15 amino acids. The CDR3 is CSARSGAGGPGEQYF. CDR3 nucleotides: TGCAGTGCTAGATCCGGGGCGGGAGGGCCGGGGGAGCAGTACTTC.

The CDR3 region has the DNA TGTGCCAGCAGCTTAGGGCCCCAACAGGATACGCAGTATTTT. It translates to CASSLGPQQDTQYF. The rearrangement joins TRBV7-2 to TRBJ2-3; no firm D call. The germline gives CDR1 SGHTA, CDR2 FQGNSA. Trimming shortened V by 1 base and J by 6 bases, and 11 bases separated the two germline ends. CDR3 length equals 14 residues.

V gene TRBV9 combines with J gene TRBJ2-7; 8 bases are a match to TRBD2. Per germline, CDR1 SGDLS and CDR2 YYNGEE. The CDR3 consists of 14 residues. V gave up 3 bases and J gave up 4 bases; unmatched junction bases: 6. The CDR3 nucleotides read TGTGCCAGCAGCGAGGGGCTAGCGGGTTACGAGCAGTACTTC. This translates into CASSEGLAGYEQYF.

This sequence joins TRBV10-1 and TRBJ1-6; no clear D gene. Germline assignment: CDR1 WNHNN and CDR2 SYGVQD (reference sequence). The CDR3 sequence is 13 residues long. Trimming pared 4 bases from V and 7 bases from J, leaving 8 bases between. CDR3 nucleotide sequence: TGCGCCAGCAGTGTCACGGTGAATTCACCCCTCCACTTT. As protein: CASSVTVNSPLHF.